This is a list of T cell receptor beta chains from one sample in a study of blood T cell repertoires in COVID-19. Measured with immunoSEQ multiplex PCR; TCRdb has only the in-frame clones, and not every one. This table has some 14,000 clones, 80% to 90% appearing once. The sequenced sample consisted of peripheral blood. The receptors were sampled from a man in his fifties or sixties with active COVID-19. Each CDR3 is given with its conserved first and last residue. A D gene is named only where the DNA matches it firmly. Clone size appears in some rows only: once, few, many, or a class for an expanded clone.

.	TRBV9	TRBJ2-7	.	12	TGTGCCAGCAGCCCAGGGGAGGGGGAGCAGTACTTC	CASSPGEGEQYF
.	TRBV9	TRBJ2-1	TRBD2	16	TGTGCCAGCAGCGTAGCTCAGCGGGAGGCCTACAATGAGCAGTTCTTC	CASSVAQREAYNEQFF
.	TRBV28	TRBJ2-3	TRBD1	15	TGTGCCAGCAGGAAACCCGGGACAGGGACAGATACGCAGTATTTT	CASRKPGTGTDTQYF
.	TRBV18	TRBJ2-1	TRBD2	17	TGTGCCAGCTCACCATCGGGGGGGCTAGGCGCCTACAATGAGCAGTTCTTC	CASSPSGGLGAYNEQFF
.	TRBV18	TRBJ1-4	.	19	TGTGCCAGCTCACCTCCGGAGACAGGAGCCCCCCATAGGCGGGAAAAACTGTTTTTT	CASSPPETGAPHRREKLFF
.	TRBV4-1	TRBJ1-1	.	14	TGCGCCAGCAGCCAAGCGGGGGGCTACACTGAAGCTTTCTTT	CASSQAGGYTEAFF
.	TRBV24-1	TRBJ1-1	.	15	TGTGCCACCAGTGAGGGGAACATCGGGAGCACTGAAGCTTTCTTT	CATSEGNIGSTEAFF
once	TRBV28	TRBJ2-7	TRBD1	15	TGTGCCAGCAGTCCCCCCGGGACAGGGGGCCACGAGCAGTACTTC	CASSPPGTGGHEQYF
.	TRBV6-6	TRBJ2-3	.	16	TGTGCCAGCAGAAAAGGTAGCGGAGCTAGCACAGATACGCAGTATTTT	CASRKGSGASTDTQYF
.	TRBV18	TRBJ1-2	TRBD1	16	TGTGCCAGCTCACAGGGACAGGGGCGCTCTAACTATGGCTACACCTTC	CASSQGQGRSNYGYTF
.	TRBV10-3	TRBJ2-2	.	14	TGTGCCATCAGCCATACAGTTCTCACCGGGGAGCTGTTTTTT	CAISHTVLTGELFF
.	TRBV10-3	TRBJ1-5	TRBD1	16	TGTGCCATCAGTGAGTCCGACAGGGGTTCGAATCAGCCCCAGCATTTT	CAISESDRGSNQPQHF
.	TRBV12-3/TRBV12-4	TRBJ1-1	.	13	TGTGCCAGCAGTTTAGGAGGGTACGCTGAAGCTTTCTTT	CASSLGGYAEAFF
.	TRBV7-8	TRBJ2-1	TRBD2	15	TGTGCCAGCACAGTCAGGGTAGCGGGCTACAATGAGCAGTTCTTC	CASTVRVAGYNEQFF
.	TRBV5-1	TRBJ1-6	.	15	TGCGCCAGCAGCTTGGAGGAGGGTAGTGGTTCACCCCTCCACTTT	CASSLEEGSGSPLHF
.	TRBV10-2	TRBJ1-1	TRBD1	15	TGCGCCAGCAGTGAGCCAGGACAGGGGGCCACTGAAGCTTTCTTT	CASSEPGQGATEAFF
.	TRBV4-1	TRBJ1-2	.	15	TGCGCCAGCAGCCAAGAGGTAGCAGGGGCGGCTGGCTACACCTTC	CASSQEVAGAAGYTF
.	TRBV4-3	TRBJ2-2	TRBD2	14	TGCGCCAGCAGCCAAGAGACTAGCCGCGGGGAGCTGTTTTTT	CASSQETSRGELFF
.	TRBV10-3	TRBJ2-7	TRBD1	16	TGTGCCATCAGTGAGTTACCGGGACAGGGTAGTTACGAGCAGTACTTC	CAISELPGQGSYEQYF
.	TRBV15	TRBJ1-4	.	15	TGTGCCACCAGCAGAGATCGGCGGGGGAATGAAAAACTGTTTTTT	CATSRDRRGNEKLFF
.	TRBV18	TRBJ2-1	.	13	TGTGCCAGCTCACCCGGGAGAAACAATGAGCAGTTCTTC	CASSPGRNNEQFF
.	TRBV7-7	TRBJ2-1	TRBD1	15	TGTGCTAGCAGCCTAGCCCGGGACAGCAATAATGAGCAGTTCTTC	CASSLARDSNNEQFF
.	TRBV5-5	TRBJ2-4	TRBD2	20	TGTGCCAGCAGCTTTCAAACCGGGACTAGCGGGAGAGGGACCAAAAACATTCAGTACTTC	CASSFQTGTSGRGTKNIQYF
.	TRBV7-2	TRBJ1-1	.	12	TGTGCCAGCAGCTTAGCGGCAGGGGTTGCTTTCTTT	CASSLAAGVAFF
.	TRBV5-4	TRBJ1-2	TRBD1	14	TGTGCCAGCAGCTTGTTGGGGGACAGGCATGGCTACACCTTC	CASSLLGDRHGYTF
.	TRBV4-1	TRBJ1-2	.	14	TGCGCCAGCAGCCAAGATCAACAGAGTTATGGCTACACCTTC	CASSQDQQSYGYTF
.	TRBV7-8	TRBJ1-6	TRBD1	15	TGTGCCAGCAGCAACCGGGACAGCTCGAGTTCACCCCTCCACTTT	CASSNRDSSSSPLHF
.	TRBV25-1	TRBJ1-1	TRBD1	13	TGTGCCAGCAGGGACAGGCAGGGGGCTGAAGCTTTCTTT	CASRDRQGAEAFF
.	TRBV7-8	TRBJ1-3	.	15	TGTGCCAGCAGCTTAGCCCTGACACCAGGAAACACCATATATTTT	CASSLALTPGNTIYF
.	TRBV4-2	TRBJ2-3	TRBD2	16	TGTGCCAGCAGCCAAAATGGCGGGAGGAGCACAGATACGCAGTATTTT	CASSQNGGRSTDTQYF
.	TRBV24-1	TRBJ2-2	TRBD2	16	TGTGCCACCAGCAGAGCGGGAGGGATGAGCACCGGGGAGCTGTTTTTT	CATSRAGGMSTGELFF
once	TRBV14	TRBJ2-1	.	17	TGTGCCAGCAGCCAAGGGTACTACCCCTCGGTTTACAATGAGCAGTTCTTC	CASSQGYYPSVYNEQFF
.	TRBV5-6	TRBJ2-7	.	16	TGTGCCAGCAGCTTGGCGGGGTTGCGGCAGAACTACGAGCAGTACTTC	CASSLAGLRQNYEQYF
.	TRBV11-3	TRBJ1-1	.	14	TGTGCCAGCAGTTCCGCGAGGAAGAACACTGAAGCTTTCTTT	CASSSARKNTEAFF
.	TRBV29-1	TRBJ1-1	TRBD1	12	TGCAGCGTCGTACCGGGACAGGGGATAGCTTTCTTT	CSVVPGQGIAFF
once	TRBV7-9	TRBJ2-1	TRBD1	14	TGTGCCAGCAGCGGTCGGGACAGGATCAATGAGCAGTTCTTC	CASSGRDRINEQFF
.	TRBV5-1	TRBJ2-7	.	13	TGCGCCAGCAGCTTGGTTCAGAACTACGAGCAGTACTTC	CASSLVQNYEQYF
.	TRBV7-9	TRBJ1-3	.	16	TGTGCCAGCAGCGAGGCAGGACAGTACTCTGGAAACACCATATATTTT	CASSEAGQYSGNTIYF
.	TRBV11-3	TRBJ1-3	TRBD1	15	TGTGCCAGCAGCTTATGGACAGGGGTTGGAAACACCATATATTTT	CASSLWTGVGNTIYF
.	TRBV6-6	TRBJ2-1	TRBD2	13	TGTGCCAGCAGTAGGACTAGTTACAATGAGCAGTTCTTC	CASSRTSYNEQFF
.	TRBV6-2/TRBV6-3	TRBJ2-4	TRBD2	16	TGTGCCAGCAGTTTCGACAGCCGGGAGGTCAAAAACATTCAGTACTTC	CASSFDSREVKNIQYF
.	TRBV15	TRBJ1-1	.	15	TGTGCCACCAGCAGAGATCGGTCCTGGAGCTCTGAAGCTTTCTTT	CATSRDRSWSSEAFF
.	TRBV27	TRBJ2-7	.	13	TGTGCCAGCAGTTTTACCGCGGCTGGCGAGCAGTACTTC	CASSFTAAGEQYF
.	TRBV3-1/TRBV3-2	TRBJ2-2	TRBD2	15	TGTGCCAGCAGCCAAGTAAGCGGGAGCACCGGGGAGCTGTTTTTT	CASSQVSGSTGELFF
.	TRBV7-9	TRBJ1-2	.	14	TGTGCCAGCAGCGACAGTGCTACTAACTATGGCTACACCTTC	CASSDSATNYGYTF
.	TRBV11-2	TRBJ1-3	.	16	TGTGCCAGCAGCTTAGTTTCCGGACACTCTGGAAACACCATATATTTT	CASSLVSGHSGNTIYF
.	TRBV9	TRBJ2-2	.	16	TGTGCCAGCAGTGATAGGAGGGGAGGAAACACCGGGGAGCTGTTTTTT	CASSDRRGGNTGELFF
.	TRBV3-1/TRBV3-2	TRBJ2-7	TRBD1	15	TGTGCCAGGGGAACAGGGGGCCAAGATGCCTACGAGCAGTACTTC	CARGTGGQDAYEQYF
once	TRBV4-1	TRBJ2-1	.	14	TGCGCCAGCAGCCAAGATACAGGGTTGGATGAGCAGTTCTTC	CASSQDTGLDEQFF
.	TRBV28	TRBJ2-7	TRBD2	14	TGTGCCAGCAGTTTACGGGGGGGTTTCAACGAGCAGTACTTC	CASSLRGGFNEQYF
.	TRBV5-4	TRBJ1-2	.	14	TGTGCCAGCCTCCCGACGGGGGGCAACTATGGCTACACCTTC	CASLPTGGNYGYTF
.	TRBV20-1	TRBJ1-2	TRBD1	14	TGCAGTGCTAGTAGAGGACAGGTGTCTATTGGCTACACCTTC	CSASRGQVSIGYTF